Sequencing of this T cell receptor beta chain was carried out in a study of T cell responses to AZD1222 COVID-19 vaccine. Study-wide points: Baseline serostatus was positive in only a handful of AZD1222 recipients. Most donors were white British and more were female, and clonal diversity was possibly underestimated.

This clone was seen only a few times. The antigen remains unidentified. Germline V gene sequence: CDR1 LNHDA, CDR2 SQIVND (reference sequence). CDR3 length: 15 residues. With 1 base removed from V and 2 bases from J, the gap between germline ends came to 9 bases. The protocol was immunoSEQ multiplex PCR, while the TCRdb copy is restricted to in-frame clones and leaves out a portion. The table records about 150,000 clones, roughly 89% of them present only once. The source was peripheral blood, collected on day 0 of AZD1222 vaccination. V is TRBV19 and J is TRBJ2-4; D is perhaps TRBD2 (6 bases). The receptor comes from an adult in good health. The CDR3 protein is CASSIVAGPKNIQYF. As DNA, the CDR3 is TGTGCCAGTAGTATAGTTGCGGGGCCCAAAAACATTCAGTACTTC.